A selection of T cell receptor beta chains follows, all from one sample in a study of CD8+ T cells in alopecia areata. Profiling relied on immunoSEQ multiplex PCR, and the TCRdb table lists in-frame clones only, not all of them. The sample yields roughly 59,000 clones, around half seen once. This material consisted of CD8+ T cells sorted from blood, taken at week 0. The receptors originated from a human donor with alopecia areata. CDR3s include the opening cysteine and the closing phenylalanine or tryptophan. D genes are given only for firm matches. Clone size is shown for a subset of rows, as once, few, many or a class of expanded clone.

D gene | J gene | V gene | clone size | CDR3 protein | CDR3 DNA
TRBD2 | TRBJ2-1 | TRBV19 | few | CASPGRSGRFHNEQFF | TGTGCCAGCCCCGGAAGGAGCGGGAGGTTCCACAATGAGCAGTTCTTC
. | TRBJ1-1 | TRBV6-6 | . | CASSYLIEAFF | TGTGCCAGCAGTTATCTGATTGAAGCTTTCTTT
TRBD1 | TRBJ2-1 | TRBV7-2 | few | CASSSDRGGLFGEQFF | TGTGCCAGCAGCTCCGACAGGGGCGGCCTTTTCGGAGAGCAGTTCTTC
. | TRBJ2-7 | TRBV19 | once | CASSLNPYEQYF | TGTGCCAGTAGTCTGAACCCCTACGAGCAGTACTTC
TRBD2 | TRBJ2-2 | TRBV7-6 | few | CASLGEGRAATGELFF | TGTGCCAGCCTCGGGGAGGGCAGGGCGGCCACCGGGGAGCTGTTTTTT
TRBD2 | TRBJ2-1 | TRBV29-1 | . | CSVVSSSGPYNEQFF | TGCAGCGTTGTGAGCTCTAGCGGGCCGTACAATGAGCAGTTCTTC
TRBD1 | TRBJ2-1 | TRBV27 | . | CASRGQGTYNEQFF | TGTGCCAGCAGAGGACAGGGAACCTACAATGAGCAGTTCTTC
. | TRBJ1-2 | TRBV7-9 | many | CASSLSWGHEDGYTF | TGTGCCAGCAGCTTATCGTGGGGACATGAGGATGGTTACACCTTC
. | TRBJ1-1 | TRBV2 | many | CASRAGPGAFF | TGTGCCAGCAGAGCAGGGCCGGGAGCTTTCTTT
. | TRBJ2-1 | TRBV4-1 | few | CASSLVPGSRRNEQFF | TGCGCCAGCAGCTTGGTGCCAGGCAGCCGTCGCAATGAGCAGTTCTTC
. | TRBJ1-5 | TRBV27 | . | CASSGQPGYNQPQHF | TGTGCCAGCAGTGGACAACCGGGATACAATCAGCCCCAGCATTTT
. | TRBJ1-2 | TRBV23-1 | . | CASSQPGPYYGYTF | TGCGCCAGCAGTCAACCGGGACCCTACTATGGCTACACCTTC
. | TRBJ2-7 | TRBV19 | . | CASTDSRGHEQYF | TGTGCCAGTACGGATTCCAGGGGCCACGAGCAGTACTTC
TRBD1 | TRBJ2-7 | TRBV2 | . | CATRDRTYEQYF | TGTGCCACCCGGGACAGAACCTACGAGCAGTACTTC
. | TRBJ2-7 | TRBV7-6 | . | CASSLERSYEQYF | TGTGCCAGCAGCTTAGAAAGGTCCTACGAGCAGTACTTC
TRBD1 | TRBJ2-7 | TRBV5-4 | few | CASSQGTGDEQYF | TGCGCCAGCAGCCAGGGGACAGGGGACGAGCAGTACTTC
. | TRBJ2-1 | TRBV29-1 | few | CSVVGGTTSPLGEQFF | TGCAGCGTTGTAGGGGGGACGACTAGCCCCCTGGGTGAGCAGTTCTTC
. | TRBJ1-5 | TRBV11-1 | . | CASSAGDSHQPQHF | TGTGCCAGCAGTGCGGGGGATTCTCATCAGCCCCAGCATTTT
. | TRBJ2-7 | TRBV7-9 | . | CASSFIDEQYF | TGTGCCAGCAGCTTCATCGACGAGCAGTACTTC
. | TRBJ2-1 | TRBV29-1 | once | CSALGGNEQFF | TGCAGCGCCCTAGGGGGGAATGAGCAGTTCTTC
TRBD2 | TRBJ2-7 | TRBV30 | few | CAWRGWEGDPTEQYF | TGTGCCTGGAGGGGGTGGGAGGGAGATCCGACCGAGCAGTACTTC
. | TRBJ1-1 | TRBV25-1 | . | CASSLLGTEAFF | TGTGCCAGCAGCCTTTTAGGAACTGAAGCTTTCTTT
. | TRBJ2-3 | TRBV11-2 | . | CASSPSGQDTQYF | TGTGCCAGCAGCCCAAGCGGACAAGATACGCAGTATTTT
TRBD2 | TRBJ2-7 | TRBV29-1 | few | CSAQTSGGYEQYF | TGCAGCGCCCAGACTAGCGGAGGCTACGAGCAGTACTTC
. | TRBJ2-5 | TRBV7-2 | . | CASSLVYSQETQYF | TGTGCCAGCAGCTTAGTTTACAGCCAAGAGACCCAGTACTTC
. | TRBJ2-3 | TRBV19 | few | CASKRDTQYF | TGTGCCAGTAAAAGGGATACGCAGTATTTT
. | TRBJ2-7 | TRBV30 | . | CAWSVGSGAYEQYF | TGTGCCTGGAGTGTGGGGTCTGGGGCCTACGAGCAGTACTTC
TRBD2 | TRBJ2-6 | TRBV10-3 | few | CAISEAGDYSGANVLTF | TGTGCCATCAGTGAAGCGGGAGACTACTCTGGGGCCAACGTCCTGACTTTC
. | TRBJ2-7 | TRBV29-1 | . | CSVADGAYEQYF | TGCAGCGTTGCTGACGGAGCCTACGAGCAGTACTTC
. | TRBJ2-5 | TRBV27 | . | CASSRRGNLETQYF | TGTGCCAGCAGCCGGAGGGGGAACTTAGAGACCCAGTACTTC
. | TRBJ1-4 | TRBV6-8 | few | CASSYRRQSPRSNEKLFF | TGTGCCAGCAGTTACAGGCGGCAGTCGCCCCGTTCCAATGAAAAACTGTTTTTT
TRBD2 | TRBJ2-1 | TRBV19 | few | CASSISAGGPSEQFF | TGTGCCAGTAGTATATCAGCGGGAGGGCCAAGTGAGCAGTTCTTC
. | TRBJ2-3 | TRBV28 | few | CASSPVGGTDTQYF | TGTGCCAGCAGTCCCGTCGGTGGGACAGATACGCAGTATTTT
TRBD2 | TRBJ2-1 | TRBV29-1 | . | CSVLSLAAYNEQFF | TGCAGCGTTCTATCTCTAGCGGCATACAATGAGCAGTTCTTC
. | TRBJ2-7 | TRBV7-9 | . | CASSLTPAPLYEQYF | TGTGCCAGCAGCTTAACCCCCGCCCCCCTCTACGAGCAGTACTTC
. | TRBJ2-6 | TRBV13 | many | CASIESGANVLTF | TGTGCCAGCATCGAATCTGGGGCCAACGTCCTGACTTTC